The TCR beta chain described here comes from a study of blood T cell repertoires in COVID-19. The assay was immunoSEQ multiplex PCR, and TCRdb's table has in-frame clones only and misses some. This table has fewer than 300,000 clones, about four fifths appearing once. With 5 bases clipped from V and 0 bases from J, the junction kept 2 bases outside the gene matches. The CDR3 covers 17 residues. CDR1 is MNHEY, CDR2 SMNVEV, per germline (reference sequence). The V gene is TRBV27, the J gene TRBJ2-6; 12 bases agree with TRBD2. Sequencing input: peripheral blood. The source of this sequence is a woman in her forties or fifties who had recovered from COVID-19. DNA of the CDR3: TGTGCCAGCAGTAGACTAGCGGGGGCCTCTGGGGCCAACGTCCTGACTTTC. This sequence encodes CASSRLAGASGANVLTF.